This T cell receptor (beta chain) appears in the sequencing data of a study of blood T cell repertoires in COVID-19. Turning to the study itself: The United States, Italy and Spain were the sources of the acute and convalescent COVID-19 samples.

This table comes from immunoSEQ multiplex PCR, and its TCRdb copy is limited to in-frame clones, with some not included. The sample consists of around 160,000 clones, roughly 93% of them appearing once. This clone came up once. Recruited during active infection, patients (from Seattle) were subsequently followed longitudinally. This receptor was obtained from a woman in her fifties or sixties with COVID-19, enrolled during active disease. Input material: peripheral blood.

CDR3 coding DNA: TGTGCCAGCTCAGGGGGACTCTACGAGCAGTACTTC. Translation: CASSGGLYEQYF. J is TRBJ2-7 and V is TRBV2; a weak D match, TRBD1 (7 bases). Germline loops: CDR1 SNHLY, CDR2 FYNNEI. V was trimmed by 8 bases and J by 3 bases, leaving 11 bases between them. This CDR3 contains 12 residues.